The source of this T cell receptor beta chain is a study of low-dose radiotherapy and immunotherapy resistance in tumors. Study-level information: Every two weeks patients got nivolumab 240 mg flat dose, plus ipilimumab 1 mg/kg every six weeks, intravenously.

TRAV- and TRBV-specific primers, spanning alpha and beta chains, primed first-strand cDNA. Amplification, which lasted around 22 PCR cycles, used a constant-region primer and V-primer adapter to amplify TCRs. TCRdb passed the reads through MiXCR, listing each CDR3 protein once. This sample has tens of thousands of distinct CDR3 sequences, with about 18% found just once. From germline, CDR1 is ENHRY and CDR2 SYGVKD. V shed 6 bases, J shed 3 bases, and the junction held 2 bases outside the gene matches. The CDR3 spans 12 residues. This clonotype was picked up many times. Time point defined: before trial treatment.

Sequenced here: PBMCs, sampled before treatment. The chain joins TRBV10-3 to TRBJ2-7; 7 nucleotides match TRBD1. The TCR comes from a male donor with prostate cancer. The CDR3 sequence is CAISQGVYEQYF. In DNA form, the CDR3 reads TGTGCCATCAGCCAGGGGGTCTACGAGCAGTACTTC.